This entry features one T cell receptor beta chain sequence. The sample holds many counts of this clonotype. The specificity of this receptor is unknown. Base qualities are not recorded, but no much larger clone differs from it by a single base. The CDR3 measures 14 amino acids from cysteine to phenylalanine. The only DNA kept is the CDR3, 42 bases in frame from the first base. V is clipped by 4 bases and J by 3 bases, and the sequence between their germline boundaries is 12 bases long. According to the germline V gene, CDR1 reads KGHSH and CDR2 reads LQKENI. This record comes from a study of regulatory T cells in long-lasting Graves disease (dated by TCRdb to the early 2020s). Background on the whole study: Patients with newly diagnosed Graves' disease had been on antithyroid drugs for under 3 months. Patients with persistent Graves' disease were compared with patients with newly diagnosed Graves' disease using TCR sequencing and RNA sequencing of peripheral blood. The study was conducted in China and was registered as a clinical trial. A total of about 33 samples underwent TCR sequencing: about 13 from persistent and about 20 from newly diagnosed Graves' disease patients. Broader findings and caveats from the paper: The authors acknowledged the small sample size as a limitation that may reduce accuracy. Sequencing and analysis were restricted to the TCR beta chain. Persistent disease showed preferential use of TRBV28, TRBJ1-2 and TRBJ2-5, whereas newly diagnosed disease favored TRBV20-1 and TRBJ2-1. Because the primary lesion, thyroid tissue, could not be accessed, the study looked at peripheral blood alone. Compared with newly diagnosed patients, patients with persistent Graves' disease had lower TCR Shannon entropy and fewer highly expanded clones, which suggests clonal expansion. Patients with persistent disease shared more public clonotypes (approximately 2,500) than newly diagnosed patients did (nearly 1,000).

In the paper's terms, the time point label means: newly diagnosed GD, antithyroid drugs for less than 3 months. RNA was extracted from PBMCs in TRIzol for both TCR sequencing and RNA sequencing. Graves' disease was diagnosed according to American Thyroid Association guidelines. Patients for the study were recruited at an endocrinology department in Xi'an, China. Each patient gave approximately 9.7 milliliters of peripheral blood, collected in an EDTA anticoagulant tube. Ficoll Paque Plus density gradient separation was used to isolate PBMCs, and no further T cell sorting was performed. RNA quality was checked with an Agilent 2100 Bioanalyzer and agarose gel, and concentration with a NanoDrop 2000. Receptor amplification or capture employed multiplex PCR. The sample was run on an Illumina HiSeq 4000. TCR beta libraries were built with iRepertoire HTBI primers and Arm-PCR amplification of CDR3 regions. Gel purification was performed on PCR products prior to sequencing. As for the authors' bioinformatics: A total of 62 TRBV and under 15 TRBJ segments were identified across samples and were used for gene usage analysis of CDR3 amino acid clonotypes. Filtered high-quality paired reads were merged into contigs using COPE and FqMerger. BLAST was used to align contigs to IMGT TRBV, TRBD and TRBJ reference genes, with CDR3 defined following IMGT. Any clonotype with a frequency above 0.1% was counted as a highly expanded clone. Repertoire diversity was measured by Shannon entropy, and V-J evenness by the Gini coefficient. A clonotype found in more than one individual was treated as public. TCRdb ran its own pipeline on the public reads, namely fastp trimming at Q25 and MiXCR clone calling, and kept in-frame beta chains. CDR3 protein duplicates are merged, each entry listing the most common genes and DNA. TCRdb, not the authors, supplied the V and J calls. Here the sample has 360,000 or so distinct CDR3 sequences; approximately 12% occur a single time. In total, the top ten clones hold under 20% of the sample.

The data were also submitted as part of a second study, on T cells in Graves' hyperthyroidism and ophthalmopathy. Reported in the second study: Stable Graves' hyperthyroidism was defined as no progression to ophthalmopathy during 18 months of follow-up. Hyperthyroidism patients were newly diagnosed, with disease duration under 2 months, and aged 18 to 65 years. Any patient with an uncontrolled infection, another autoimmune disease, pregnancy or lactation was excluded. Clinical symptoms, serum thyroxine and TRAb, thyroid ultrasound, and orbital computed tomography formed the basis for the diagnoses. The first round of RT-PCR for the TCR CDR3 was performed with the HTBI primer set and the Qiagen OneStep RT-PCR kit. Most expanded thyroid clonotypes (frequency above 0.001) were also detected in blood, suggesting blood repertoires may reflect thyroid immune responses. A 13 V-J signature model separated ophthalmopathy from stable hyperthyroidism, with nearly 90% sensitivity and 81% to 83% specificity in cross-validation and 80%/75% in testing. In validation, the model predicted progression to ophthalmopathy a median of about 6.5 months before onset, with 70% to 71% sensitivity and 72.22% specificity. To identify distinguishing TCR V-J signatures, a discovery cohort of about 100 patients was used, comprising fewer than 45 with Graves' ophthalmopathy and approximately 58 with stable Graves' hyperthyroidism. Prospective prediction of ophthalmopathy was tested in an independent validation cohort of 18 to 20 hyperthyroidism patients and roughly 16 patients who later progressed to ophthalmopathy. The 85 to 100 discovery patients were divided at random into training and test sets in a 7:3 ratio. In addition, the study compared T-cell repertoires in thyroid tissue and in blood from five or six Graves' hyperthyroidism patients. After sampling, hyperthyroidism patients received methimazole starting at 30 mg daily, and ophthalmopathy patients received high-dose intravenous methylprednisolone. A second multiplex PCR round built the libraries, followed by size selection and purification. Paired-end sequencing of the libraries was performed with 100 bp reads on an Illumina HiSeq2000. SOAPnuke was used to process the raw data, with reads discarded if the reads contained adapters or uncalled bases, had a mean Phred below 15, or lacked an exact constant-primer or identifier match. High-quality paired reads were merged using COPE v1.2.5, and each unique nucleotide sequence was defined as a clonotype. Clonotypes were aligned to IMGT TRBV, TRBD and TRBJ reference segments using MiTCR v1.1. The analysis included only V-J combinations with a frequency above 0.0001, which together covered approximately 99% of the repertoires. A TCS score was defined as the ratio of F50 (clonal expansion) to E x V (chaos), with BLOSUM62-based TCRdist applied between CDR3 peptides within each V-J. Welch's t-statistics and random forest reduced several hundred V-J features to 10 to 15, which were used in a naive Bayes classifier (R e1071). No statistical method was used to fix the sample size in advance, and group allocation was not hidden from the investigators. The paper reports TCR Vbeta CDR3 sequencing of over 120 peripheral blood samples: 40 to 45 ophthalmopathy, roughly 80 hyperthyroidism and approximately 17 progressor patients.

The V gene is TRBV18 and the J gene is TRBJ1-1, with the D segment identity uncertain. Sequencing used peripheral blood mononuclear cells (PBMCs), obtained at new diagnosis, from a patient treated with antithyroid drugs. The TCR originated in a woman aged 18-29 years with Graves disease. Donor details come from another sample of the same person, matched by shared clones. In nucleotides, the sequence is TGTGCCAGCTCACTAACTCGTGGGGACACTGAAGCTTTCTTT. It encodes CASSLTRGDTEAFF.